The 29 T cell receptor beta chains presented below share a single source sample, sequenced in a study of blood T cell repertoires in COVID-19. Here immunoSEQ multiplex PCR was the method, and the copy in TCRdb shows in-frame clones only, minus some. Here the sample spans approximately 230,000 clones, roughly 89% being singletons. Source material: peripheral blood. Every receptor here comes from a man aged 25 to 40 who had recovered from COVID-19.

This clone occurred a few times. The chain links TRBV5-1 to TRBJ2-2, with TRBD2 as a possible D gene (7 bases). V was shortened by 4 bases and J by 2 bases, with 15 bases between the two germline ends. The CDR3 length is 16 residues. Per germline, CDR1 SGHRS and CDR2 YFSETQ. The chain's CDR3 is CASSQVRGANTGELFF. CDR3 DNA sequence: TGCGCCAGCAGCCAGGTCCGGGGGGCTAACACCGGGGAGCTGTTTTTT.

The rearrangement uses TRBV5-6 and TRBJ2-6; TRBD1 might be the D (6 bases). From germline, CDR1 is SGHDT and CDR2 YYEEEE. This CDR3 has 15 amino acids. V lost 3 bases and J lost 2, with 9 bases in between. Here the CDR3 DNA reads TGTGCCAGCAGCTATAACAGGGCTGGGGCCAACGTCCTGACTTTC. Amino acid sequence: CASSYNRAGANVLTF.

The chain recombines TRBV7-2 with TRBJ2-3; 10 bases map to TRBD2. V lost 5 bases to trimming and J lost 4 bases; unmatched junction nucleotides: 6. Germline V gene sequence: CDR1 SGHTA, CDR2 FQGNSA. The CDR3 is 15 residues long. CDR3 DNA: TGTGCCAGCAGCACCCGGGGGACTAGCGCAGATACGCAGTATTTT. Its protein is CASSTRGTSADTQYF.

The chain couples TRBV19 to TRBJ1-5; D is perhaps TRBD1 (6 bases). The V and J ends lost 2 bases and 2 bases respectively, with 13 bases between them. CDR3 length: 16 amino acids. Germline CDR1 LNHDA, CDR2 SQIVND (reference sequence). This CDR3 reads CASSITGGQGNQPQHF. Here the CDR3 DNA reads TGTGCCAGTAGTATAACCGGGGGGCAGGGCAATCAGCCCCAGCATTTT.

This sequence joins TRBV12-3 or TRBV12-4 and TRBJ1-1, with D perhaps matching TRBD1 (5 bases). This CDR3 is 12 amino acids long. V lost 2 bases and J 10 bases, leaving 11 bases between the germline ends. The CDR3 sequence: CASSLHGRGAFF. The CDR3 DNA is TGTGCCAGCAGTTTACACGGAAGGGGAGCTTTCTTT.

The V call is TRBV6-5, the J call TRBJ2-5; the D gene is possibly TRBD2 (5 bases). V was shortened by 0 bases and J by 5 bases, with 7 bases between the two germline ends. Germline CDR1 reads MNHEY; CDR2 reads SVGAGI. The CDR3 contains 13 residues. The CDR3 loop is CASSYSGVETQYF. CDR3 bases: TGTGCCAGCAGTTACTCCGGGGTGGAGACCCAGTACTTC.

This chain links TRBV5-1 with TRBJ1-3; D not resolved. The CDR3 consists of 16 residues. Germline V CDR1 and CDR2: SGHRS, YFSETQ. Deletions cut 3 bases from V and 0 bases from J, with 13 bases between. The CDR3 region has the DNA TGCGCCAGCAGCTCGGGGTTCTCGGGCTCTGGAAACACCATATATTTT. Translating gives CASSSGFSGSGNTIYF.

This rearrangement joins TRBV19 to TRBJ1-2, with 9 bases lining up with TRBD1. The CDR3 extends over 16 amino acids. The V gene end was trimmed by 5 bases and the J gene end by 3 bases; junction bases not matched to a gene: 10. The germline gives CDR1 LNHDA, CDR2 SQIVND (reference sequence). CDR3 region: CASSLDRGLGHYGYTF. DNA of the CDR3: TGTGCCAGTAGTTTGGACAGGGGTTTAGGGCACTATGGCTACACCTTC.

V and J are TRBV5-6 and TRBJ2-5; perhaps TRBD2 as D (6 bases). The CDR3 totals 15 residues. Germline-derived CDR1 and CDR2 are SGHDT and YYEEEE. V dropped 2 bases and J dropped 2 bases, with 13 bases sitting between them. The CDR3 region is CASSFARGYQETQYF. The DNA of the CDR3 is TGTGCCAGCAGCTTCGCCCGGGGGTATCAAGAGACCCAGTACTTC.

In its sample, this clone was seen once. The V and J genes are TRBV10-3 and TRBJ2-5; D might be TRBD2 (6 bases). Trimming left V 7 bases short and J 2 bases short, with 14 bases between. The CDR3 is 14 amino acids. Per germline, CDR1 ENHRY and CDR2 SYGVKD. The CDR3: CAIKGGDKQETQYF. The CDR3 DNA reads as TGTGCCATCAAGGGCGGGGATAAACAAGAGACCCAGTACTTC.

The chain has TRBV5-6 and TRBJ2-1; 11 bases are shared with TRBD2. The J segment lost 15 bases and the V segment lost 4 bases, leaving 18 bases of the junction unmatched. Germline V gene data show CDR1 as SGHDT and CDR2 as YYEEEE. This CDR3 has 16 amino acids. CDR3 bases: TGTGCCAGCAGCCCCCGAACCGGGACTAGCGGTTCTAAGGCGTTCTTC. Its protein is CASSPRTGTSGSKAFF.

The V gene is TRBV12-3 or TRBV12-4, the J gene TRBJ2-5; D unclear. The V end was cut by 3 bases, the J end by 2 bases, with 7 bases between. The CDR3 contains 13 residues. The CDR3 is CASSFSSQETQYF. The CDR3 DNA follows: TGTGCCAGCAGTTTCTCCAGTCAAGAGACCCAGTACTTC.

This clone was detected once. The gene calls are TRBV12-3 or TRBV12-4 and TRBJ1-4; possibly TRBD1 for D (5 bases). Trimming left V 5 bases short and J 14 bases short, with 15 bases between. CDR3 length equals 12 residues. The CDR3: CASSPDRGGLFF. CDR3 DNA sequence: TGTGCCAGCAGTCCAGACCGGGGGGGGCTGTTTTTT.

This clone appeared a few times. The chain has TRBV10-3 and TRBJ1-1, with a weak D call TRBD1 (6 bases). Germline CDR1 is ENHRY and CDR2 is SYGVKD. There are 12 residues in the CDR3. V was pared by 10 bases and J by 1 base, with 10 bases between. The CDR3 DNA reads TGTGCCACCCGACAGGCGAACACTGAAGCTTTCTTT. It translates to CATRQANTEAFF.

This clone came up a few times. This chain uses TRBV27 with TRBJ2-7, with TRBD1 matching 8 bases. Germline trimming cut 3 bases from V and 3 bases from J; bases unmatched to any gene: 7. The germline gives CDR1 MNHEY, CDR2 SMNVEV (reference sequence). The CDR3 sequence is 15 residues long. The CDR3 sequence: CASSFRDRPFYEQYF. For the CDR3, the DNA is TGTGCCAGCAGTTTCCGGGACAGGCCTTTCTACGAGCAGTACTTC.

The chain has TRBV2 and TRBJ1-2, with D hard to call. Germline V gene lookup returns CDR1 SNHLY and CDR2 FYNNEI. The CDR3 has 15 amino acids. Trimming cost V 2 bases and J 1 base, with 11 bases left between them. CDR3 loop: CASSENSLNNYGYTF. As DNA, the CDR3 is TGTGCCAGCAGTGAAAACAGTCTCAATAACTATGGCTACACCTTC.

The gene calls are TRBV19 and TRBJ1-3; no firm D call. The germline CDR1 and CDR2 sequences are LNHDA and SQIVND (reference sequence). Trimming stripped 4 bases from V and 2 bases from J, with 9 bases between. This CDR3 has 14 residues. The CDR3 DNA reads TGTGCCAGTAGTAGAGGACTAACTGGAAACACCATATATTTT. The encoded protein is CASSRGLTGNTIYF.

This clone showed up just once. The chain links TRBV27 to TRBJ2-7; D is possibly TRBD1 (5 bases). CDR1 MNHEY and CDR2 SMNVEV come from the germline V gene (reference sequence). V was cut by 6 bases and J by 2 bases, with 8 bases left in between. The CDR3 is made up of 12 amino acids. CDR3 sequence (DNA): TGTGCCAGCAGGGACACCCCCTACGAGCAGTACTTC. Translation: CASRDTPYEQYF.

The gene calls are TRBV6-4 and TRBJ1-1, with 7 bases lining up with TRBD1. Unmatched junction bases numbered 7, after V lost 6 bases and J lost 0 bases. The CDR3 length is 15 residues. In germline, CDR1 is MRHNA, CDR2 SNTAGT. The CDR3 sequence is CASRAFTGVNTEAFF. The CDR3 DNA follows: TGTGCCAGCAGGGCCTTCACAGGGGTGAACACTGAAGCTTTCTTT.

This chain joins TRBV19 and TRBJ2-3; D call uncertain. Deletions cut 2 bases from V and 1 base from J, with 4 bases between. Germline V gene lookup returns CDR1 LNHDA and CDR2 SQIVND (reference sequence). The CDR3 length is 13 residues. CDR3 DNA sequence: TGTGCCAGTAGTATATCGGGCACAGATACGCAGTATTTT. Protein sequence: CASSISGTDTQYF.

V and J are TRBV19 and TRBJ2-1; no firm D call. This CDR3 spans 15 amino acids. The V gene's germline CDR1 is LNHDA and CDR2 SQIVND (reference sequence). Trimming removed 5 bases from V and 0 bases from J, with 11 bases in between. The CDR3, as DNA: TGTGCCAGTAGTCCCCTTTGGAGCTCCTACAATGAGCAGTTCTTC. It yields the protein CASSPLWSSYNEQFF.

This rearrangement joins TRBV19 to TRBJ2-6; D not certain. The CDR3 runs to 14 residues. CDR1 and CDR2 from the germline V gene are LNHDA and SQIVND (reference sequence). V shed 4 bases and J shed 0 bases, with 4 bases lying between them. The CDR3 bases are TGTGCCAGTAGTACGAGCTCTGGGGCCAACGTCCTGACTTTC. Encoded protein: CASSTSSGANVLTF.

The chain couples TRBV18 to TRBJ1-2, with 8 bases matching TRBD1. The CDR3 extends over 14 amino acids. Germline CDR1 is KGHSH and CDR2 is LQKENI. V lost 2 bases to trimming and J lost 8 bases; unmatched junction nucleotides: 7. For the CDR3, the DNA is TGTGCCAGCTCACCAGGACAGGGTGGAGTCGGCTACACCTTC. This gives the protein CASSPGQGGVGYTF.

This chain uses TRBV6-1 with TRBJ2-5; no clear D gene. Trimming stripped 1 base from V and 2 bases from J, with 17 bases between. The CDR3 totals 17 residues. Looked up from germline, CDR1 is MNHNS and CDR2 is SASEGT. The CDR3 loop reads CASSEDLSGVIQETQYF. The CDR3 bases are TGTGCCAGCAGTGAAGATTTAAGTGGAGTGATTCAAGAGACCCAGTACTTC.

CDR3 protein: CASSSSGTSGARSYEQYF. The CDR3 DNA sequence: TGTGCCAGCAGCTCGTCCGGGACTAGCGGGGCCCGGTCCTACGAGCAGTACTTC. The chain links TRBV7-9 to TRBJ2-7, with TRBD2 matching 13 bases. The CDR3 runs to 18 residues. The junction had 10 bases not matched to a gene; V was cut back by 4 bases and J by 1 base. Germline V gene data show CDR1 as SEHNR and CDR2 as FQNEAQ (reference sequence).

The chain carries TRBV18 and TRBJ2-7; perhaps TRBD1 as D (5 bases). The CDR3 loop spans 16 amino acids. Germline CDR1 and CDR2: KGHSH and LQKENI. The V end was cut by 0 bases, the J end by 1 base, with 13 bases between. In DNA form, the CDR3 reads TGTGCCAGCTCACCACCGTGGACACGTCAGTCCTACGAGCAGTACTTC. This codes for CASSPPWTRQSYEQYF. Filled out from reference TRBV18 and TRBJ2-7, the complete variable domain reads NAGVMQNPRHLVRRRGQEARLRCSPMKGHSHVYWYRQLPEEGLKFMVYLQKENIIDESGMPKERFSAEFPKEGPSILRIQQVVRGDSAAYFCASSPPWTRQSYEQYFGPGTRLTVT.

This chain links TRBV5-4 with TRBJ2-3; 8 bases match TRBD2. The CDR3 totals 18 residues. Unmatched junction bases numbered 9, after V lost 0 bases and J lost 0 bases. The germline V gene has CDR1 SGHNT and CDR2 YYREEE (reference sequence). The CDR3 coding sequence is TGTGCCAGCAGCTTGGGCCGGTGGGCGGGGGGCAGCACAGATACGCAGTATTTT. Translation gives CASSLGRWAGGSTDTQYF.

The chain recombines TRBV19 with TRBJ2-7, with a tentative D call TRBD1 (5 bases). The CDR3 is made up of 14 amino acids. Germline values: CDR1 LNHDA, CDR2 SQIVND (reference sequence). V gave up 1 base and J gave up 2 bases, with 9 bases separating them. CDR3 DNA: TGTGCCAGTAGTATAGGTTCGACAGCCTACGAGCAGTACTTC. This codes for CASSIGSTAYEQYF.

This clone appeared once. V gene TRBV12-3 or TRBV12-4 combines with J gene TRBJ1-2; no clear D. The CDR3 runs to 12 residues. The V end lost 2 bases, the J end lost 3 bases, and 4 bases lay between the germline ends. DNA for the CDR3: TGTGCCAGCAGTTTATCAGACTATGGCTACACCTTC. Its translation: CASSLSDYGYTF.